The 20 T cell receptor beta chains below come from one sample, sequenced in a study of blood T cell repertoires in COVID-19. TCRdb keeps only in-frame clones here, not all; method: immunoSEQ multiplex PCR. Of about 180,000 clones in the sample, roughly 78% are singletons; the top ten hold approximately 7.7%. The material sequenced was peripheral blood. These receptor sequences come from a woman in her fifties or sixties with COVID-19, enrolled during active disease.

CDR3 nucleotides: TGTGCCAGCAGCTTAGGAGGGGGCGCCTATGGCTACACCTTC. Translation gives CASSLGGGAYGYTF. This chain links TRBV11-2 with TRBJ1-2; the match to TRBD1 covers 7 bases. The J segment lost 4 bases and the V segment lost 1 base, leaving 3 bases of the junction unmatched. The CDR3 runs 14 residues. Germline V CDR1 and CDR2: SGHAT, FQNNGV.

The chain uses TRBV13 and TRBJ1-2, with a weak D call TRBD1 (6 bases). Trimming left V 0 bases short and J 5 bases short, with 19 bases between. The V gene's germline CDR1 is PRHDT and CDR2 FYEKMQ (reference sequence). CDR3 length equals 17 residues. The chain's CDR3 is CASSLGGGHRSLYGYTF. In nucleotides, the CDR3 is TGTGCCAGCAGCTTAGGGGGGGGGCACCGAAGCCTTTATGGCTACACCTTC.

This clone has more than one count but fewer than ten. This chain connects TRBV7-9 to TRBJ1-1; D unresolved. Germline assignment: CDR1 SEHNR and CDR2 FQNEAQ (reference sequence). V was pared by 3 bases and J by 4 bases, with 9 bases between. The CDR3 sequence is 13 residues long. As DNA, the CDR3 is TGTGCCAGCAGCTTCGGGAGTGGCACTGAAGCTTTCTTT. This sequence encodes CASSFGSGTEAFF.

The sample holds a few counts of this clone. The J gene is TRBJ1-4, the V gene TRBV5-1; 7 bases align to TRBD1. The length of the CDR3 is 14 residues. Trimming at V came to 0 bases and at J to 10 bases, leaving 6 bases not matched to a gene. The V gene's germline CDR1 is SGHRS and CDR2 YFSETQ. The CDR3 protein is CASSLGQGQGKLFF. The DNA of the CDR3 is TGCGCCAGCAGCTTGGGACAGGGCCAAGGAAAACTGTTTTTT.

This clone was observed once. J is TRBJ1-6 and V is TRBV6-6, with D unresolved. V was cut by 2 bases and J by 5 bases, with 13 bases left in between. Germline V gives CDR1 MNHNY, CDR2 SVGAGI (reference sequence). The CDR3 loop spans 16 amino acids. CDR3 residues: CASSYAQVINNSPLHF. The CDR3 coding sequence is TGTGCCAGCAGTTACGCTCAGGTTATTAATAATTCACCCCTCCACTTT.

V is TRBV7-2 and J is TRBJ2-3; 8 bases map to TRBD1. The germline CDR1 and CDR2 sequences are SGHTA and FQGNSA. J was trimmed by 4 bases and V by 4 bases; bases with no gene match: 10. The CDR3 extends over 16 amino acids. The CDR3 is CASSYIGGQGADTQYF. The CDR3 DNA is TGTGCCAGCAGCTACATAGGTGGACAGGGCGCAGATACGCAGTATTTT.

The V gene is TRBV28, the J gene TRBJ1-3; D unresolved. There are 15 residues in the CDR3. Germline assignment: CDR1 MDHEN and CDR2 SYDVKM. The V end was cut by 6 bases, the J end by 0 bases, with 12 bases between. The CDR3 sequence is CASSQEGGSGNTIYF. The CDR3 region has the DNA TGTGCCAGCAGCCAGGAGGGAGGCTCTGGAAACACCATATATTTT.

The V gene is TRBV15, the J gene TRBJ1-4, with a weak D call TRBD1 (5 bases). Trimming cost V 0 bases and J 5 bases, with 10 bases left between them. Germline CDR1 reads LNHNV; CDR2 reads YYDKDF (reference sequence). This CDR3 is built from 15 residues. In DNA, the CDR3 is TGTGCCACCAGCAGAGAACAGGTAGAAAATGAAAAACTGTTTTTT. This codes for CATSREQVENEKLFF. Complete variable domain (other parts from reference TRBV15 and TRBJ1-4): DAMVIQNPRYQVTQFGKPVTLSCSQTLNHNVMYWYQQKSSQAPKLLFHYYDKDFNNEADTPDNFQSRRPNTSFCFLDIRSPGLGDTAMYLCATSREQVENEKLFFGSGTQLSVL.

The CDR3 DNA follows: TGCGCCAGCAGCTTGCGGAGGACTAGCGGGGGGCGCACTAGCACAGATACGCAGTATTTT. Amino acids: CASSLRRTSGGRTSTDTQYF. The rearrangement uses TRBV5-1 and TRBJ2-3; 14 bases fit TRBD2. Germline CDR1 and CDR2: SGHRS and YFSETQ. V lost 1 base to trimming and J lost 0 bases; unmatched junction nucleotides: 10. The CDR3 extends over 20 amino acids.

In DNA, the CDR3 is TGTGCCAGCAGCTCTCCCATCGTCGGGGGGCCGAACACTGAAGCTTTCTTT. Its protein is CASSSPIVGGPNTEAFF. The chain is built from TRBV7-9 and TRBJ1-1; perhaps TRBD1 as D (6 bases). The germline V gene encodes CDR1 SEHNR and CDR2 FQNEAQ (reference sequence). V was shortened by 4 bases and J by 1 base, with 19 bases between the two germline ends. The CDR3 extends over 17 amino acids.

The CDR3 sequence: CASRGLASETQYF. The DNA for the CDR3 is TGCGCCAGCAGAGGACTAGCATCAGAGACCCAGTACTTC. The genes are TRBV10-2 and TRBJ2-5; 8 nucleotides line up with TRBD2. V gave up 6 bases and J gave up 4 bases; unmatched junction bases: 4. The CDR3 consists of 13 residues. In germline, CDR1 is WSHSY, CDR2 SAAADI.

V is TRBV19 and J is TRBJ2-7, with 7 positions matching TRBD1. The V and J ends lost 5 bases and 0 bases, in that order; junction bases with no gene match: 10. The CDR3 covers 16 residues. Looked up from germline, CDR1 is LNHDA and CDR2 is SQIVND (reference sequence). For the CDR3, the DNA is TGTGCCAGTAGTCCTATCACAGGGGCGAGCTCCTACGAGCAGTACTTC. Protein product: CASSPITGASSYEQYF.

The gene calls are TRBV11-3 and TRBJ1-5; D uncertain. The V and J ends lost 0 bases and 0 bases respectively, with 6 bases between them. CDR1 is SGHNT and CDR2 is YENEEA in the germline V gene. The CDR3 covers 15 residues. CDR3 region: CASSLDVVSNQPQHF. CDR3 nucleotides: TGTGCCAGCAGCTTAGATGTCGTTAGCAATCAGCCCCAGCATTTT.

This sequence joins TRBV19 and TRBJ1-2; D is possibly TRBD1 (6 bases). V was cut by 4 bases and J by 4 bases, with 13 bases left in between. The V gene's germline CDR1 is LNHDA and CDR2 SQIVND (reference sequence). The CDR3 extends over 14 amino acids. CDR3 loop: CASSSTGRSYGYTF. The CDR3 nucleotides are TGTGCCAGTAGTAGCACAGGGCGATCCTATGGCTACACCTTC.

The V gene is TRBV11-2, the J gene TRBJ2-2; D is unclear. Germline assignment: CDR1 SGHAT and CDR2 FQNNGV. This CDR3 contains 14 residues. V lost 2 bases to trimming and J lost 5 bases, with 9 bases between them. Here the CDR3 DNA reads TGTGCCAGCAGCTTAACAGACCCGACCGGGGAGCTGTTTTTT. Protein product: CASSLTDPTGELFF.

V is TRBV21-1 and J is TRBJ2-7; the table names TRBD1, a call not compared with the DNA. TRBV21-1 is annotated as a pseudogene. This CDR3 contains 17 residues. The CDR3 DNA follows: TGTGCCAGCAGCAAAGGGGTGGTGCAGGGTCTCCCCTACGAGCAGTACTTC. It encodes CASSKGVVQGLPYEQYF.

V gene TRBV28 combines with J gene TRBJ2-3, with 7 positions matching TRBD2. The CDR3 sequence is 16 residues long. CDR1 MDHEN and CDR2 SYDVKM come from the germline V gene. V was pared by 7 bases and J by 2 bases, with 12 bases of the junction left unmatched. The chain's CDR3 is CASTLIWGGATDTQYF. DNA of the CDR3: TGTGCCAGCACCCTAATATGGGGGGGAGCCACAGATACGCAGTATTTT.

This clone has ten or more counts. The chain has TRBV7-9 and TRBJ2-7; 8 positions agree with TRBD2. CDR3 length equals 14 residues. V lost 2 bases, J lost 4 bases, and 4 bases stayed unmatched. Per the germline V gene, CDR1 is SEHNR and CDR2 is FQNEAQ (reference sequence). CDR3 region: CASSLSREEYEQYF. In nucleotides, the CDR3 is TGTGCCAGCAGCTTATCGCGGGAGGAATACGAGCAGTACTTC.

The chain joins TRBV29-1 to TRBJ2-1, with TRBD1 as a possible D gene (5 bases). This CDR3 comprises 15 residues. Germline lookup yields CDR1 SQVTM and CDR2 ANQGSEA. Trimming removed 2 bases at V and 0 bases at J, with 11 bases between. The DNA for the CDR3 is TGCAGCGTTGAAAAGACAGATAGCTCCTACAATGAGCAGTTCTTC. It is translated as CSVEKTDSSYNEQFF.

For this clone: At one end the junction does not follow the germline gene, possibly because of a read error. V and J are TRBV5-1 and TRBJ1-1; possibly TRBD1 for D (6 bases). Germline V gene data show CDR1 as SGHRS and CDR2 as YFSETQ. The CDR3 has 13 amino acids. In nucleotides, the CDR3 is TGCGCCAGCAGCTTGGAGACCCCTTTGGGGGCTCTCTTT. It encodes CASSLETPLGALF.